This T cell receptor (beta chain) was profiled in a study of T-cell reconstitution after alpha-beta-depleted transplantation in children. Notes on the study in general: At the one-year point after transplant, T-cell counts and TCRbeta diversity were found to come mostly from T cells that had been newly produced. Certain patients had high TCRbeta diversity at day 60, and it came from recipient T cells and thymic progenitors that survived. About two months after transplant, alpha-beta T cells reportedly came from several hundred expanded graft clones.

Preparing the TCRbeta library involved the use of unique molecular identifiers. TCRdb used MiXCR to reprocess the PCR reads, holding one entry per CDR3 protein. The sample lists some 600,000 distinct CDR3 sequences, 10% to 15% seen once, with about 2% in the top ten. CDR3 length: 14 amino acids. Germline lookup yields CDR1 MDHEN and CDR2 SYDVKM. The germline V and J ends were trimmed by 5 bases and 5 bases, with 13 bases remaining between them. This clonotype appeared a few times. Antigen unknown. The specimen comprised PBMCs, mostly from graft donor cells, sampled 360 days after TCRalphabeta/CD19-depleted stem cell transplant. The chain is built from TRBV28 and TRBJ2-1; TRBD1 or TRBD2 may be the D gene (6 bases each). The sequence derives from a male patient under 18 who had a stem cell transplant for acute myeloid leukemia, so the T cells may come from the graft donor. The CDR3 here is CASSRGAGNNEQFF. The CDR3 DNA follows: TGTGCCAGCAGTAGGGGGGCGGGAAACAATGAGCAGTTCTTC.